This T cell receptor beta chain originates from a study of T cell changes during pregnancy in multiple sclerosis. Germline values: CDR1 SGDLS, CDR2 YYNGEE. The CDR3 is 16 amino acids. V lost 0 bases and J 4 bases, leaving 13 bases between the germline ends. Only in-frame clones appear in the TCRdb table, and some are missing; sequencing was by immunoSEQ multiplex PCR. The data contain approximately 46,000 clones, about 90% of them seen just once; the ten biggest clones take up about 9.8%. This receptor was obtained from a female donor with multiple sclerosis, enrolled in a pregnancy study. This chain joins TRBV9 and TRBJ2-2; maybe TRBD1 (6 bases). The sample in question was CD8+ T cells from peripheral blood mononuclear cells, obtained after pregnancy. CDR3 sequence reads: CASSVGVTGRTGELFF. The CDR3 nucleotides are TGTGCCAGCAGCGTAGGAGTGACAGGACGCACCGGGGAGCTGTTTTTT.